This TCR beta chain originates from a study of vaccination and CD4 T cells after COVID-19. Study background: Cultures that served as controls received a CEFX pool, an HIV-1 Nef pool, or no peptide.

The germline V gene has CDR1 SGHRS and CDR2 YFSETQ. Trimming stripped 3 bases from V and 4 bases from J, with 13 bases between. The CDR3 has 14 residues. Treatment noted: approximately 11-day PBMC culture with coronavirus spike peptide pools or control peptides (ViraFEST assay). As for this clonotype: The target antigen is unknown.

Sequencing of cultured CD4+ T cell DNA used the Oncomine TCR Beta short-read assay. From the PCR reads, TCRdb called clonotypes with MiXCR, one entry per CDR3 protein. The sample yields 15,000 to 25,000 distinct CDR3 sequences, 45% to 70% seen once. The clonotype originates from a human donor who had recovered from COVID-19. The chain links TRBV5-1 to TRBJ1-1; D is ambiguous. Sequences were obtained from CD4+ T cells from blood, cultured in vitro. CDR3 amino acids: CASSSRAESTEAFF. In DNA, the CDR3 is TGCGCCAGCAGCTCCCGGGCCGAGAGCACTGAAGCTTTCTTT. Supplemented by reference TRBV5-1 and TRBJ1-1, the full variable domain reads KAGVTQTPRYLIKTRGQQVTLSCSPISGHRSVSWYQQTPGQGLQFLFEYFSETQRNKGNFPGRFSGRQFSNSRSEMNVSTLELGDSALYLCASSSRAESTEAFFGQGTRLTVV.